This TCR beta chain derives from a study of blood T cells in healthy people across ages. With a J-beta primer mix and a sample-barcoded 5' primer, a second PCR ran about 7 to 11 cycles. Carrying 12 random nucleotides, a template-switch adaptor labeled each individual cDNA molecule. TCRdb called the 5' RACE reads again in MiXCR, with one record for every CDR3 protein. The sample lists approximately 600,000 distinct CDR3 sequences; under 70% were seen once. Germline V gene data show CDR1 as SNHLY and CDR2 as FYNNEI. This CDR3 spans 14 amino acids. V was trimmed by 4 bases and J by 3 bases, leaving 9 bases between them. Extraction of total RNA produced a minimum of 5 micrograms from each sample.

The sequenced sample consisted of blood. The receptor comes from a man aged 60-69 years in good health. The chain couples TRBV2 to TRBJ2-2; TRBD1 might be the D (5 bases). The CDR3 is CASSVDTYTGELFF. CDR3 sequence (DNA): TGTGCCAGCAGTGTGGACACGTACACCGGGGAGCTGTTTTTT.